This record looks at one T cell receptor (beta chain) sequence and its context. Treatment meaning: some 19 received Ad26.COV2.S at low or high dose, single or two shots; about 5 received placebo; per-sample allocation not given. Collection of samples fell on day 63 after the first vaccine or placebo injection. TCRdb's table, derived via immunoSEQ multiplex PCR, lists solely in-frame clones and lacks some. This sample has hundreds of thousands of clones, with about 87% found just once. The CDR3 is 17 amino acids. Trimming cost V 0 bases and J 3 bases, with 17 bases left between them. CDR1 and CDR2 from the germline V gene are MGHRA and YSYEKL. This sample is part of a study of Ad26.COV2.S vaccination and SARS-CoV-2 variants.

The input for sequencing was peripheral blood, taken in a trial of Ad26.COV2.S vaccine versus placebo. V and J are TRBV4-1 and TRBJ1-1; no definite D call. This receptor was taken from a person aged 18 to 65 who received the Ad26.COV2.S COVID-19 vaccine or a placebo. The CDR3 DNA is TGCGCCAGCAGCCAAGATGGGAGGTTTCCTTTGTACACTGAAGCTTTCTTT. This sequence encodes CASSQDGRFPLYTEAFF.